Listed below are T cell receptor beta chains from one sample, sequenced in a study of regulatory T cells in long-lasting Graves disease. MiXCR, run by TCRdb on the multiplex PCR reads, gives a single entry per CDR3 protein. Here the sample spans about 540,000 distinct CDR3 sequences, roughly 14% being singletons. This sample was also put to use in a study of T cells in Graves' hyperthyroidism and ophthalmopathy.

The sample consisted of peripheral blood mononuclear cells (PBMCs), taken at new diagnosis, from a patient treated with antithyroid drugs. The receptors were sampled from a man aged 25 to 40 with Graves disease. CDR3s include the opening cysteine and the closing phenylalanine or tryptophan. Each record gives: D gene, V gene, clone size, J gene, CDR3 length, CDR3 protein, CDR3 DNA. A D gene is named only where the DNA matches it firmly. Size is omitted from some rows. Given values are once, few, many or a class for expanded clones.

.	TRBV25-1	.	TRBJ2-1	12	CASSHLAGEQFF	TGTGCCAGCAGCCACCTAGCCGGGGAGCAGTTCTTC
.	TRBV28	many	TRBJ2-5	16	CASSPEGTEPEETQYF	TGTGCCAGCAGTCCCGAGGGAACCGAGCCCGAAGAGACCCAGTACTTC
TRBD1	TRBV13	.	TRBJ2-7	15	CASSLGQGYTYEQYF	TGTGCCAGCAGCTTGGGACAGGGGTATACCTACGAGCAGTACTTC
TRBD1	TRBV25-1	.	TRBJ2-1	13	CASSLPTGNEQFF	TGTGCCAGCAGCTTGCCGACAGGGAATGAGCAGTTCTTC
.	TRBV28	many	TRBJ1-5	12	CASRVESQPQHF	TGTGCCAGCAGGGTGGAGTCTCAGCCCCAGCATTTT
TRBD1	TRBV27	many	TRBJ1-5	15	CASSLRTGSNQPQHF	TGTGCCAGCAGTTTGCGGACAGGGAGCAATCAGCCCCAGCATTTT
TRBD1	TRBV3-1	many	TRBJ2-5	13	CASSRTGGKTQYF	TGTGCCAGCAGCCGGACAGGGGGGAAGACCCAGTACTTC
TRBD1	TRBV20-1	many	TRBJ2-1	14	CSASTGGPYNEQFF	TGCAGTGCTAGCACAGGGGGCCCCTACAATGAGCAGTTCTTC
.	TRBV19	.	TRBJ2-1	17	CASREAGRLSSYNEQFF	TGTGCCAGTAGAGAGGCGGGACGCCTAAGCTCCTACAATGAGCAGTTCTTC
TRBD1	TRBV7-9	.	TRBJ2-4	18	CASSSNGDRVFAKNIQYF	TGTGCCAGCAGCTCAAACGGGGACAGGGTGTTCGCCAAAAACATTCAGTACTTC